This T cell receptor (beta chain) is from a study of blood T cell repertoires in COVID-19. Methods used by the authors: Amplification of reference gene primers was used by the study to estimate nucleated cell counts. Sequencing used immunoSEQ multiplex PCR; TCRdb keeps in-frame clones, though not all of them. V, J and clone size reflect that table, while D and trimming were determined from the DNA. This sample yields under 250,000 clones, of which roughly 86% are seen a single time; over 9% belongs to the top ten. Germline-derived CDR1 and CDR2 are LNHDA and SQIVND (reference sequence). Trimming pared 7 bases from V and 5 bases from J, leaving 17 bases between. This CDR3 comprises 14 residues.

The chain couples TRBV19 to TRBJ1-1; D unclear. Sequencing was performed on peripheral blood. The clonotype originates from a man at least 80 years old with acute or convalescent COVID-19. CDR3 in DNA: TGTGCCAGTACCTGGAAAGGAGGAAGGACTGAAGCTTTCTTT. Its protein is CASTWKGGRTEAFF.